A selection of T cell receptor beta chains follows, all from one sample in a study of CD8 T cells in Susac syndrome. MiXCR, run by TCRdb on the immunoSEQ multiplex PCR reads, gives a single entry per CDR3 protein. The sample carries fewer than 300,000 distinct CDR3 sequences, roughly 85% recorded once. Sequencing used CD8+ T cells from PBMCs. These receptors were taken from a human donor with multiple sclerosis. Each CDR3 is given without its conserved first and last residue. Fields, in order: V gene, J gene, CDR3 protein.

TRBV20-1	TRBJ2-7	SATNIEFSYEQY
TRBV27	TRBJ1-5	ASSWVGGVQPQH
TRBV6-2/TRBV6-3	TRBJ2-7	ASKWRPESEQY
TRBV7-8	TRBJ2-2	ASRLPVGRANTGELF
TRBV27	TRBJ2-7	ASSLRGNPRKQY
TRBV9	TRBJ1-1	ASLIGGEVV
TRBV7-9	TRBJ2-5	ASSYGTPETQY
TRBV2	TRBJ2-2	ASSGVAENTGELF
TRBV27	TRBJ2-1	ASSPPGLAGAEEQF
TRBV7-2	TRBJ2-2	ASSFPGTGPPGELF
TRBV2	TRBJ2-1	ASSEGDSASYNEQF
TRBV27	TRBJ1-2	AIRDRVYGYT
TRBV28	TRBJ1-1	ASSYSDTEAF
TRBV4-1	TRBJ2-1	ASSQEPGQISNEQF
TRBV13	TRBJ1-1	ASSYWGQGHTEAF
TRBV30	TRBJ2-1	AWSGPLETSGRVLGRYEQF
TRBV20-1	TRBJ2-2	SAGSSGRARRGELF
TRBV19	TRBJ2-4	ASSIGGLRGTLAKNIQY
TRBV7-7	TRBJ1-1	ASRVPDRGSMNTEAF
TRBV29-1	TRBJ2-1	SVVPRGLNEQF
TRBV7-9	TRBJ1-1	ASSPGWGPEAF
TRBV19	TRBJ1-2	ASTPWAGEGYT
TRBV30	TRBJ2-5	ARSQGRLAQETQY
TRBV29-1	TRBJ2-4	SVEVGVLSIQY
TRBV9	TRBJ2-3	ASSVPERLAGDTQY
TRBV27	TRBJ2-7	ASSTTPGHEAYEQY
TRBV9	TRBJ1-2	ASSGINYGYT
TRBV12-3/TRBV12-4	TRBJ1-2	ASSPVRGPGYT